This entry describes one T cell receptor beta chain. In this sample, this clonotype turned up many times. What this receptor recognizes is not known. No base qualities exist here, and no much larger clone lies one base off it. The data were obtained in a study of CD8 T cells in ankylosing spondylitis (dated by TCRdb to the late 2010s). In terms of the full investigation: The study profiled T cell receptor beta repertoires in healthy donors and ankylosing spondylitis patients to find disease-linked TCR variants. The whole study cohort included some 100 healthy donors and over 20 ankylosing spondylitis patients. Peripheral blood was sampled, and synovial fluid was also collected from ankylosing spondylitis patients.

The CDR3 spans 14 residues, from the cysteine through the phenylalanine. The entry retains the CDR3 DNA only, 42 bases that are in frame from base 1. At the junction V is shortened by 2 bases and J by 1 base, with 8 bases in between. These reads were obtained on an Illumina HiSeq 2500. Quantitative 5'-RACE with molecular barcodes was used to prepare TCR beta libraries. The source study handled its data this way. Disease-linked TCR variants were identified with a new computational method built on a probabilistic model of VDJ rearrangement. Using fastp trimming at Q25 and MiXCR clonotype assembly, TCRdb reanalyzed the public sequencing data and kept in-frame beta chains. Duplicate CDR3 protein sequences are folded into a single record with the most common DNA and genes. TCRdb's processing, not the authors', yielded these V and J calls. This sample gives about 220,000 distinct CDR3 sequences in total; roughly a tenth of them show up just once. The ten largest clones take up over 20% of the sample.

Overall results and qualifications from the work: Blood from ankylosing spondylitis patients appeared to be characterized by a TCR beta motif made up of seven or eight highly homologous amino acid variants. According to the report, matched synovial fluid samples from ankylosing spondylitis patients were significantly enriched for the disease-linked clones. Some motif variants had previously been reported in the synovial fluid and blood of reactive arthritis patients, which suggests shared mechanisms of disease initiation. In peripheral blood, the disease-linked clones were found at relatively low frequencies and had a CD8+ phenotype.

In this chain, TRBV12-3 or TRBV12-4 is recombined with TRBJ1-1, with the D gene uncertain. The TCR originated in a male donor with ankylosing spondylitis or in good health (not recorded which). Material: blood, either unsorted or a sorted T cell fraction (not recorded which). Here is the DNA: TGTGCCAGCAGTTTATGGGAGGCGAACACTGAAGCTTTCTTT. This encodes CASSLWEANTEAFF.